The 31 T cell receptor beta chains below all came from one sample that was sequenced in a study of early T cells in non-severe SARS-CoV-2 infection. TCRdb used MiXCR to reprocess the 5' RACE reads, holding one entry per CDR3 protein. Of roughly 46,000 distinct CDR3 sequences listed, around 6.9% are singletons. Sequencing was done on a sample of whole blood. The receptors were sampled from an adult who was a healthcare worker with PCR-confirmed SARS-CoV-2 infection or an uninfected control (not recorded which).

CDR3 in DNA: TGTGCCAGCAGCTTATTACCTGGCGAGCAGTACTTC. Translating it yields CASSLLPGEQYF. The chain is built from TRBV11-2 and TRBJ2-7; D is unresolved. The CDR3 has 12 amino acids. V lost 2 bases to trimming and J lost 6 bases, with 8 bases between them. Germline V gives CDR1 SGHAT, CDR2 FQNNGV.

This clonotype was counted at least ten times. The chain combines TRBV6-1 with TRBJ2-7; TRBD2 matches at 7 bases. The CDR3 runs to 11 residues. Losses at the gene ends were 6 bases for V and 11 bases for J; bases not matched to a gene: 7. Germline V gives CDR1 MNHNS, CDR2 SASEGT. CDR3 coding DNA: TGTGCCAGCAGGTGGGACTACACGGAGTACTTC. It specifies CASRWDYTEYF.

This clonotype has ten or more counts. The rearrangement links TRBV29-1 to TRBJ2-7; D is unresolved. The CDR3 is made up of 12 amino acids. The germline V gene has CDR1 SQVTM and CDR2 ANQGSEA. Trimming removed 1 base from V and 5 bases from J, with 9 bases in between. The CDR3 bases are TGCAGCGTTGAAGGGAAGGGAAACGAGCAGTACTTC. Translating gives CSVEGKGNEQYF.

This clonotype was recorded at least ten times. The chain has TRBV9 and TRBJ2-3; D uncertain. Germline-derived CDR1 and CDR2 are SGDLS and YYNGEE. Between the trimmed V and J ends, which lost 3 bases and 1 base, there was a span of 15 bases. There are 16 residues in the CDR3. CDR3 nucleotides: TGTGCCAGCAGCGCGCCAGGCTATCAGGGCACAGATACGCAGTATTTT. This codes for CASSAPGYQGTDTQYF. The whole variable domain, remainder taken from reference TRBV9 and TRBJ2-3, is DSGVTQTPKHLITATGQRVTLRCSPRSGDLSVYWYQQSLDQGLQFLIQYYNGEERAKGNILERFSAQQFPDLHSELNLSSLELGDSALYFCASSAPGYQGTDTQYFGPGTRLTVL.

This clonotype showed up many times. The chain couples TRBV11-2 to TRBJ2-2; D unresolved. This CDR3 is 13 amino acids long. V was shortened by 4 bases and J by 5 bases, with 8 bases between the two germline ends. The germline gives CDR1 SGHAT, CDR2 FQNNGV. The CDR3 DNA reads TGTGCCAGCAGCTCTTCTTTGACCGGGGAGCTGTTTTTT. Translated, it gives CASSSSLTGELFF.

The J gene is TRBJ2-2, the V gene TRBV6-5, with TRBD2 matching over 9 bases. CDR1 is MNHEY, CDR2 SVGAGI, per germline. V dropped 4 bases and J dropped 1; count of bases not matched to a gene: 4. The CDR3 has 16 residues. The CDR3 region has the DNA TGTGCCAGCAGTTTGGGACTAGCAGTGAACACCGGGGAGCTGTTTTTT. Translated, it gives CASSLGLAVNTGELFF.

This clonotype was recorded at least ten times. The chain couples TRBV19 to TRBJ1-5; 7 bases fit TRBD1. This CDR3 spans 12 amino acids. CDR1 and CDR2 (germline): LNHDA, SQIVND (reference sequence). The V and J ends lost 9 bases and 4 bases, in that order; junction bases with no gene match: 3. CDR3 residues: CASKTGNQPQHF. In nucleotides, the CDR3 is TGTGCCAGCAAGACAGGGAATCAGCCCCAGCATTTT.

The chain joins TRBV10-2 to TRBJ2-3, with 11 nucleotides matching TRBD2. CDR3 length: 14 residues. Germline V gene sequence: CDR1 WSHSY, CDR2 SAAADI. V lost 8 bases, J lost 3 bases, and 4 bases stayed unmatched. CDR3 sequence: CASLLAGATDTQYF. The CDR3 nucleotides are TGCGCCAGCCTACTAGCGGGGGCAACAGATACGCAGTATTTT.

The gene calls are TRBV7-2 and TRBJ1-5; TRBD1 might be the D (6 bases). The CDR3 totals 14 residues. The ends were cut back, 1 base at V and 7 bases at J, with 11 bases in the middle. Germline-derived CDR1 and CDR2 are SGHTA and FQGNSA. DNA for the CDR3: TGTGCCAGCAGCTTAGAGGGAGGGGGACAGCCCCAGCATTTT. It encodes CASSLEGGGQPQHF.

This clonotype was counted a few times. The chain uses TRBV12-3 or TRBV12-4 and TRBJ2-7; no clear D. V lost 0 bases and J 2 bases, leaving 11 bases between the germline ends. This CDR3 spans 15 amino acids. The CDR3 loop is CASSLALGDTYEQYF. CDR3 bases: TGTGCCAGCAGTTTAGCGCTGGGTGACACCTACGAGCAGTACTTC.

This clonotype appeared a few times. The chain joins TRBV3-1 to TRBJ1-1, with 9 bases that match TRBD1. This CDR3 spans 13 amino acids. V lost 7 bases to trimming and J lost 4 bases; unmatched junction nucleotides: 4. Germline assignment: CDR1 LGHDT and CDR2 YNNKEL (reference sequence). The CDR3 protein is CASTGTGSTEAFF. CDR3 coding DNA: TGTGCCAGCACTGGGACAGGGAGCACTGAAGCTTTCTTT.

The rearrangement uses TRBV10-3 and TRBJ1-2, with unresolved D. Trimming took 10 bases from V and 7 from J, leaving 16 bases between them. This CDR3 has 12 residues. Looked up from germline, CDR1 is ENHRY and CDR2 is SYGVKD. CDR3 nucleotides: TGTGCCACCAGCTACGAGGAGTTTGGCTACACCTTC. Its translation is CATSYEEFGYTF.

This clonotype appeared a few times. The rearrangement uses TRBV24-1 and TRBJ1-2; a weak D match, TRBD1 (6 bases). This CDR3 comprises 14 residues. The V end was cut by 4 bases, the J end by 8 bases, with 16 bases between. Germline CDR1 is KGHDR and CDR2 is SFDVKD. CDR3 in DNA: TGTGCCACCAGTGACGAAGGACAGTTCGGAGGCTACACCTTC. Residues: CATSDEGQFGGYTF.

The chain uses TRBV5-1 and TRBJ1-1; 9 positions agree with TRBD1. The CDR3 length is 15 residues. Trimming cost V 0 bases and J 1 base; bases outside gene matches: 1. Germline CDR1 and CDR2: SGHRS and YFSETQ. The CDR3 sequence is CASSLGGQGNTEAFF. In DNA form, the CDR3 reads TGCGCCAGCAGCTTGGGGGGACAGGGGAACACTGAAGCTTTCTTT.

This clonotype was recorded a few times. The chain carries TRBV27 and TRBJ2-7, with unresolved D. The CDR3 has 13 residues. V shed 4 bases and J shed 4 bases, with 11 bases lying between them. CDR1 and CDR2 (germline): MNHEY, SMNVEV (reference sequence). For the CDR3, the DNA is TGTGCCAGCAGTTCGGACGTCCGGTACGAGCAGTACTTC. This codes for CASSSDVRYEQYF.

V and J are TRBV30 and TRBJ1-5; D is perhaps TRBD1 (5 bases). The CDR3 runs 13 residues. V lost 3 bases and J 10 bases, leaving 16 bases between the germline ends. Looked up from germline, CDR1 is GTSNPN and CDR2 is SVGIG (reference sequence). CDR3 residues: CAWSPDNQLPQHF. The CDR3 bases are TGTGCCTGGAGCCCGGACAATCAACTCCCCCAGCATTTT. Combining the CDR3 with reference TRBV30 and TRBJ1-5 gives the whole variable domain SQTIHQWPATLVQPVGSPLSLECTVEGTSNPNLYWYRQAAGRGLQLLFYSVGIGQISSEVPQNLSASRPQDRQFILSSKKLLLSDSGFYLCAWSPDNQLPQHFGDGTRLSIL.

This clonotype was counted at least ten times. The rearrangement links TRBV29-1 to TRBJ1-2; tentative D call: TRBD1 (5 bases). V was pared by 6 bases and J by 7 bases, with 21 bases between. The CDR3 sequence is 14 residues long. The germline CDR1 and CDR2 sequences are SQVTM and ANQGSEA. As DNA, the CDR3 is TGCAGCGTCACCGGGGCCCTAATCAGCGGTGGCTACACCTTC. This translates into CSVTGALISGGYTF. The full variable domain, rest sourced from reference TRBV29-1 and TRBJ1-2, is SAVISQKPSRDICQRGTSLTIQCQVDSQVTMMFWYRQQPGQSLTLIATANQGSEATYESGFVIDKFPISRPNLTFSTLTVSNMSPEDSSIYLCSVTGALISGGYTFGSGTRLTVV.

This clonotype showed up just a few times. The V gene is TRBV3-1, the J gene TRBJ1-6; tentative D call: TRBD1 (5 bases). This CDR3 is 15 amino acids long. V shed 7 bases and J shed 4 bases, with 14 bases lying between them. CDR1 LGHDT and CDR2 YNNKEL come from the germline V gene (reference sequence). DNA for the CDR3: TGTGCCAGCACCCAGCTGGGGGGTTATAATTCACCCCTCCACTTT. It specifies CASTQLGGYNSPLHF.

This clonotype was counted ten times or more. The V gene is TRBV20-1, the J gene TRBJ2-7, with 8 bases matching TRBD1. Germline values: CDR1 DFQATT, CDR2 SNEGSKA (reference sequence). This CDR3 region has 15 residues. Germline trimming cut 6 bases from V and 4 bases from J; bases unmatched to any gene: 14. The CDR3 loop reads CSARRLGQGSYEQYF. The CDR3, as DNA: TGCAGTGCCAGACGTCTAGGACAGGGATCGTACGAGCAGTACTTC.

The CDR3, as DNA: TGTGCCACCAGCATCCGGGACAGGCTTACGAGCTCCTATAATTCACCCCTCCACTTT. Translated, it gives CATSIRDRLTSSYNSPLHF. The rearrangement joins TRBV24-1 to TRBJ1-6; 8 bases fit TRBD1. The CDR3 consists of 19 residues. Germline V gives CDR1 KGHDR, CDR2 SFDVKD. Losses at the gene ends were 7 bases for V and 0 bases for J; bases not matched to a gene: 13.

The V gene is TRBV20-1, the J gene TRBJ2-3, with 9 bases fitting TRBD2. CDR3 size: 16 residues. Per the germline V gene, CDR1 is DFQATT and CDR2 is SNEGSKA (reference sequence). V lost 0 bases and J lost 1; bases outside the gene matches: 5. The CDR3 sequence is CSARDSVAGGTDTQYF. The DNA for the CDR3 is TGCAGTGCTAGAGATTCGGTAGCGGGGGGCACAGATACGCAGTATTTT.

This clonotype was found a few times. The chain couples TRBV20-1 to TRBJ2-7, with 9 bases matching TRBD1. V was clipped by 3 bases and J by 3 bases; unmatched bases: 0. Looked up from germline, CDR1 is DFQATT and CDR2 is SNEGSKA (reference sequence). This CDR3 spans 12 amino acids. CDR3 in amino acids: CSARTGGYEQYF. Here the CDR3 DNA reads TGCAGTGCTAGGACAGGGGGCTACGAGCAGTACTTC.

The sample holds many counts of this clonotype. The V and J genes are TRBV19 and TRBJ2-3; either TRBD1 or TRBD2 may fit D (5 bases each). Germline CDR1 reads LNHDA; CDR2 reads SQIVND (reference sequence). The CDR3 spans 14 residues. V gave up 1 base and J gave up 4 bases, with 9 bases separating them. CDR3 in amino acids: CASSIGGSADTQYF. CDR3 DNA sequence: TGTGCCAGTAGTATAGGGGGGAGCGCAGATACGCAGTATTTT. Filled out from reference TRBV19 and TRBJ2-3, the complete variable domain reads DGGITQSPKYLFRKEGQNVTLSCEQNLNHDAMYWYRQDPGQGLRLIYYSQIVNDFQKGDIAEGYSVSREKKESFPLTVTSAQKNPTAFYLCASSIGGSADTQYFGPGTRLTVL.

At least ten counts were recorded for this clonotype. The rearrangement uses TRBV28 and TRBJ2-3; 7 nucleotides match TRBD2. This CDR3 spans 18 amino acids. V gave up 3 bases and J gave up 2 bases; unmatched junction bases: 14. Germline CDR1 MDHEN, CDR2 SYDVKM. The chain's CDR3 is CASSFPLMQAGVTDTQYF. CDR3 coding DNA: TGTGCCAGCAGTTTTCCCCTGATGCAGGCGGGGGTCACAGATACGCAGTATTTT. Filled out from reference TRBV28 and TRBJ2-3, the complete variable domain reads DVKVTQSSRYLVKRTGEKVFLECVQDMDHENMFWYRQDPGLGLRLIYFSYDVKMKEKGDIPEGYSVSREKKERFSLILESASTNQTSMYLCASSFPLMQAGVTDTQYFGPGTRLTVL.

This clonotype was recorded many times. V usage is TRBV7-2 and J usage is TRBJ1-1; D is undetermined. Trimming took 1 base from V and 1 from J, leaving 7 bases between them. The CDR3 extends over 14 amino acids. Per the germline V gene, CDR1 is SGHTA and CDR2 is FQGNSA. CDR3 coding DNA: TGTGCCAGCAGCTTAGTGGGAGGGAACACTGAAGCTTTCTTT. This encodes CASSLVGGNTEAFF.

In its sample, this clonotype was seen a few times. This rearrangement joins TRBV6-2 or TRBV6-3 to TRBJ1-1; the D is unclear. V dropped 7 bases and J dropped 3 bases, with 15 bases sitting between them. There are 14 residues in the CDR3. CDR1 is MNHEY, CDR2 SVGEGT, per germline. CDR3 residues: CASTNTRLDTEAFF. The CDR3 DNA reads TGTGCCAGCACCAATACTCGGTTAGACACTGAAGCTTTCTTT.

This chain joins TRBV6-2 or TRBV6-3 and TRBJ2-5, with D unresolved. Between the trimmed V and J ends, which lost 6 bases and 9 bases, there was a span of 14 bases. Germline V gene lookup returns CDR1 MNHEY and CDR2 SVGEGT. The CDR3 length is 12 residues. In DNA, the CDR3 is TGTGCCAGCAGCCCCACGAGCCGCGCCCAGTACTTC. It encodes CASSPTSRAQYF.

This clonotype has at least ten counts. The chain combines TRBV7-9 with TRBJ2-7; D might be TRBD1 or TRBD2, each matching 5 bases. The CDR3 loop spans 14 amino acids. The V gene lost 4 bases and the J gene lost 2 bases, with 12 bases spanning the gap. The germline CDR1 and CDR2 sequences are SEHNR and FQNEAQ (reference sequence). The CDR3 sequence: CASSSRDRTYEQYF. The CDR3 nucleotides are TGTGCCAGCAGCTCGAGGGACCGCACCTACGAGCAGTACTTC.

The CDR3 DNA reads as TGCGCCAGCAGCCAAGATGGGGTAGCGGCGCAACAAGAGACCCAGTACTTC. This codes for CASSQDGVAAQQETQYF. V and J are TRBV4-1 and TRBJ2-5; the D gene is possibly TRBD2 (6 bases). With 0 bases removed from V and 2 bases from J, the gap between germline ends came to 16 bases. Germline CDR1 is MGHRA and CDR2 is YSYEKL. The CDR3 totals 17 residues.

The rearrangement links TRBV13 to TRBJ2-5, with 11 bases identical to TRBD2. In germline, CDR1 is PRHDT, CDR2 FYEKMQ (reference sequence). This CDR3 has 15 amino acids. The V gene end was trimmed by 4 bases and the J gene end by 4 bases; junction bases not matched to a gene: 5. The CDR3 sequence is CASSYRTSGGETQYF. The DNA of the CDR3 is TGTGCCAGCAGCTATCGTACTAGCGGGGGAGAGACCCAGTACTTC.

DNA for the CDR3: TGTGCCAGCAGCTCTCTAGCGGGGGCGACCACAGATACGCAGTATTTT. It encodes CASSSLAGATTDTQYF. The chain carries TRBV7-2 and TRBJ2-3, with 10 bases that match TRBD2. This CDR3 comprises 16 residues. The junction had 6 bases not matched to a gene; V was cut back by 4 bases and J by 2 bases. Germline V lookup: CDR1 SGHTA, CDR2 FQGNSA.